Shown below are 26 T cell receptor beta chains from a single sample sequenced in a study of pediatric ulcerative colitis (dated by TCRdb to about 2019). The method behind the library was the immunoSEQ multiplex PCR assay. The table was pulled from immuneACCESS by TCRdb, which kept in-frame rearrangements only. Such tables lose some clones; where checked, under half of the loss comes from unresolved V genes, and the rest has no known cause. The sample includes tens of thousands of clones, with about 75% observed a single time. Of the sample, around 9.2% is held by the ten largest clones. During colonoscopy, one to two pinch biopsies were obtained from the rectum for research. Source material: gut tissue. These TCRs come from a boy aged 10-17 years with severe ulcerative colitis.

This sequence joins TRBV7-3 and TRBJ2-3, with 10 bases identical to TRBD1. Germline trimming cut 8 bases from V and 4 bases from J; bases unmatched to any gene: 9. CDR1 and CDR2 (germline): SGHTA, FQGTGA. The CDR3 extends over 15 amino acids. DNA for the CDR3: TGTGCCAGCGGGTTACCGGGACAGGGGCCAGATACGCAGTATTTT. Residues: CASGLPGQGPDTQYF.

This rearrangement joins TRBV10-3 to TRBJ1-1; D is undetermined. This CDR3 is 13 amino acids long. Looked up from germline, CDR1 is ENHRY and CDR2 is SYGVKD. The V and J ends lost 2 bases and 1 base respectively, with 5 bases between them. For the CDR3, the DNA is TGTGCCATCAGTGAGAAAAGGAACACTGAAGCTTTCTTT. It yields the protein CAISEKRNTEAFF.

V gene TRBV30 combines with J gene TRBJ1-2; D is ambiguous. The V gene's germline CDR1 is GTSNPN and CDR2 SVGIG (reference sequence). The V end lost 0 bases, the J end lost 3 bases, and 11 bases lay between the germline ends. The CDR3 consists of 14 residues. In DNA form, the CDR3 reads TGTGCCTGGAGTGTACCCGGGCCTTACTATGGCTACACCTTC. This encodes CAWSVPGPYYGYTF.

The J gene is TRBJ2-3, the V gene TRBV29-1, with 8 bases aligning to TRBD1. The germline CDR1 and CDR2 sequences are SQVTM and ANQGSEA. With V trimmed by 6 bases and J by 6 bases, 14 bases remained unmatched. This CDR3 contains 15 residues. The CDR3 spells CSVFDAQGAVDTQYF. The CDR3 DNA follows: TGCAGCGTCTTCGACGCCCAGGGGGCCGTGGATACGCAGTATTTT.

This CDR3 reads CASSVGTGTYEQYF. Written as DNA, the CDR3 is TGTGCCAGCAGTGTAGGGACAGGTACCTACGAGCAGTACTTC. The rearrangement links TRBV25-1 to TRBJ2-7, with 8 nucleotides matching TRBD1. The V gene end was trimmed by 4 bases and the J gene end by 2 bases; junction bases not matched to a gene: 4. CDR1 MGHDK and CDR2 SYGVNS come from the germline V gene. This CDR3 has 14 amino acids.

The V call is TRBV7-2, the J call TRBJ2-7, with TRBD1 matching over 12 bases. V shed 4 bases, J shed 6 bases, and the junction held 7 bases outside the gene matches. The CDR3 is 15 residues long. CDR1 and CDR2 from the germline V gene are SGHTA and FQGNSA. The CDR3 DNA sequence: TGTGCCAGCAGCTCTATCGGGACAGGGGGCGCCGAGCAGTACTTC. It specifies CASSSIGTGGAEQYF. The full variable domain, rest sourced from reference TRBV7-2 and TRBJ2-7, is GAGVSQSPSNKVTEKGKDVELRCDPISGHTALYWYRQSLGQGLEFLIYFQGNSAPDKSGLPSDRFSAERTGGSVSTLTIQRTQQEDSAVYLCASSSIGTGGAEQYFGPGTRLTVT.

The J gene is TRBJ1-1, the V gene TRBV6-6; D is uncertain. The V gene lost 6 bases and the J gene lost 11 bases, with 22 bases spanning the gap. The CDR3 is 14 amino acids. CDR1 and CDR2 (germline): MNHNY, SVGAGI (reference sequence). The CDR3 region has the DNA TGTGCCAGCAGGTTTAATCTGCGCGGCCTTGGGGCTTTCTTT. Its translation: CASRFNLRGLGAFF.

The chain has TRBV6-1 and TRBJ1-5; D may be TRBD1 (5 bases). V was clipped by 6 bases and J by 7 bases, with 13 bases between them. The CDR3 runs to 13 residues. Germline CDR1 is MNHNS and CDR2 is SASEGT. The CDR3 spells CASRAGSYQPQHF. The CDR3 nucleotides are TGTGCCAGCAGGGCAGGGAGTTACCAGCCCCAGCATTTT.

The chain carries TRBV6-5 and TRBJ2-1, with a possible D match to TRBD2 (6 bases). Trimming pared 5 bases from V and 4 bases from J, leaving 15 bases between. This CDR3 contains 15 residues. Per germline, CDR1 MNHEY and CDR2 SVGAGI. CDR3 protein: CASSPTSGGYNEQFF. CDR3 coding DNA: TGTGCCAGCAGTCCGACTAGTGGGGGATACAATGAGCAGTTCTTC.

The chain uses TRBV30 and TRBJ1-3, with no clear D. Germline assignment: CDR1 GTSNPN and CDR2 SVGIG (reference sequence). The CDR3 has 14 residues. V shed 4 bases and J shed 0 bases, with 10 bases lying between them. In nucleotides, the CDR3 is TGTGCCTGGAAAGCCGAAAACTCTGGAAACACCATATATTTT. Encoded protein: CAWKAENSGNTIYF.

The V call is TRBV11-3, the J call TRBJ2-5, with TRBD2 as a possible D gene (7 bases). The CDR3 sequence is 15 residues long. The V and J ends lost 4 bases and 1 base respectively, with 13 bases between them. Per germline, CDR1 SGHNT and CDR2 YENEEA. The CDR3 region has the DNA TGTGCCAGCAGCTCAATGGGGGGGCTCCAAGAGACCCAGTACTTC. It is translated as CASSSMGGLQETQYF.

This rearrangement joins TRBV6-4 to TRBJ1-5; TRBD1 is a possible D gene (5 bases). Germline CDR1 reads MRHNA; CDR2 reads SNTAGT. V was pared by 3 bases and J by 2 bases, with 8 bases between. The CDR3 contains 14 residues. CDR3 loop: CASSDGTGNQPQHF. The CDR3 DNA follows: TGTGCCAGCAGTGATGGGACGGGCAATCAGCCCCAGCATTTT.

The chain joins TRBV7-2 to TRBJ1-5; 7 positions agree with TRBD1. J was trimmed by 6 bases and V by 4 bases; bases with no gene match: 9. This CDR3 region has 15 residues. Per the germline V gene, CDR1 is SGHTA and CDR2 is FQGNSA. The CDR3 DNA follows: TGTGCCAGCAGCTGGTCGGACAGGAATGCTCAGCCCCAGCATTTT. Translated, it gives CASSWSDRNAQPQHF.

This chain links TRBV9 with TRBJ2-7, with TRBD1 matching 9 bases. J gave up 8 bases and V 0 bases, and 6 bases lay outside the gene matches. Germline V gene sequence: CDR1 SGDLS, CDR2 YYNGEE. The CDR3 runs to 14 residues. The CDR3 DNA reads as TGTGCCAGCAGCGTAGGGGACAGGGACGTTAAGCAGTACTTC. This codes for CASSVGDRDVKQYF. Supplemented by reference TRBV9 and TRBJ2-7, the full variable domain reads DSGVTQTPKHLITATGQRVTLRCSPRSGDLSVYWYQQSLDQGLQFLIQYYNGEERAKGNILERFSAQQFPDLHSELNLSSLELGDSALYFCASSVGDRDVKQYFGPGTRLTVT.

This chain links TRBV19 with TRBJ1-1; no clear D gene. V was cut by 5 bases and J by 6 bases, with 10 bases left in between. The germline CDR1 and CDR2 sequences are LNHDA and SQIVND (reference sequence). The CDR3 covers 12 residues. The CDR3 DNA follows: TGTGCCAGTAGTCCCGTTTCATCTGAAGCTTTCTTT. As protein: CASSPVSSEAFF.

The rearrangement links TRBV6-5 to TRBJ1-1; D is ambiguous. The CDR3 totals 13 residues. Trimming pared 5 bases from V and 1 base from J, leaving 8 bases between. The germline CDR1 and CDR2 sequences are MNHEY and SVGAGI. CDR3 sequence: CASSITGNTEAFF. CDR3 nucleotides: TGTGCCAGCAGTATAACGGGGAACACTGAAGCTTTCTTT.

V gene TRBV5-4 combines with J gene TRBJ1-2; 8 bases line up with TRBD1. Looked up from germline, CDR1 is SGHNT and CDR2 is YYREEE (reference sequence). The CDR3 is 16 residues long. The V gene end was trimmed by 2 bases and the J gene end by 3 bases; junction bases not matched to a gene: 9. The chain's CDR3 is CASSFRPDRVYYGYTF. The CDR3 region has the DNA TGTGCCAGCAGCTTCAGACCGGACAGGGTCTACTATGGCTACACCTTC.

On this clone itself: The junction departs from germline at one end; a sequencing error may be responsible. The chain recombines TRBV4-1 with TRBJ1-2; 9 nucleotides match TRBD1. Per the germline V gene, CDR1 is MGHRA and CDR2 is YSYEKL. The CDR3 is 15 residues long. CDR3 nucleotides: TGCGCCAGCGGCCAAAACAGGGGGCCAAACTATGGCTACACCTTC. Its protein is CASGQNRGPNYGYTF.

The chain couples TRBV30 to TRBJ2-5, with a tentative D call TRBD2 (6 bases). V lost 5 bases to trimming and J lost 7 bases, with 11 bases between them. From germline, CDR1 is GTSNPN and CDR2 SVGIG (reference sequence). The CDR3 length is 11 residues. The CDR3 DNA sequence: TGTGCCTGGTGGACGCGGGGGACCCAGTACTTC. It translates to CAWWTRGTQYF.

This clone showed up just once. J is TRBJ1-5 and V is TRBV30; D is uncertain. CDR3 size: 14 residues. The ends were cut back, 2 bases at V and 3 bases at J, with 11 bases in the middle. CDR1 GTSNPN and CDR2 SVGIG come from the germline V gene (reference sequence). In nucleotides, the CDR3 is TGTGCCTGGAGTACCCCCCCCTTCAATCAGCCCCAGCATTTT. It specifies CAWSTPPFNQPQHF. Together with reference TRBV30 and TRBJ1-5, the CDR3 gives the full variable domain: SQTIHQWPATLVQPVGSPLSLECTVEGTSNPNLYWYRQAAGRGLQLLFYSVGIGQISSEVPQNLSASRPQDRQFILSSKKLLLSDSGFYLCAWSTPPFNQPQHFGDGTRLSIL.

This chain uses TRBV9 with TRBJ1-1, with 8 bases lining up with TRBD1. The CDR3 sequence is 16 residues long. V lost 3 bases, J lost 0 bases, and 7 bases stayed unmatched. From germline, CDR1 is SGDLS and CDR2 YYNGEE. CDR3 loop: CASSAGTGALNTEAFF. The CDR3 DNA is TGTGCCAGCAGCGCCGGGACAGGAGCTCTGAACACTGAAGCTTTCTTT.

This sequence joins TRBV5-1 and TRBJ2-7; D remains unclear. Trimming pared 4 bases from V and 5 bases from J, leaving 22 bases between. Looked up from germline, CDR1 is SGHRS and CDR2 is YFSETQ. This CDR3 contains 16 residues. DNA of the CDR3: TGCGCCAGCAGCGCTCCTGACCGCCTTAGGCCCCACGAGCAGTACTTC. The encoded protein is CASSAPDRLRPHEQYF.

V is TRBV15 and J is TRBJ2-2, with D perhaps matching TRBD1 or TRBD2 (6 bases each). The ends were cut back, 2 bases at V and 8 bases at J, with 21 bases in the middle. The germline gives CDR1 LNHNV, CDR2 YYDKDF (reference sequence). The CDR3 has 17 amino acids. The CDR3 spells CATSRPWAGQRRGELFF. CDR3 bases: TGTGCCACCAGCAGACCCTGGGCGGGACAAAGACGTGGGGAGCTGTTTTTT.

This rearrangement joins TRBV28 to TRBJ1-2; a possible D gene is TRBD1 (5 bases). The germline CDR1 and CDR2 sequences are MDHEN and SYDVKM. The CDR3 has 12 amino acids. Trimming pared 1 base from V and 5 bases from J, leaving 5 bases between. The CDR3 loop is CASSLSGYGYTF. The DNA for the CDR3 is TGTGCCAGCAGTTTATCAGGGTATGGCTACACCTTC.

The J gene is TRBJ2-3, the V gene TRBV19, with 9 bases fitting TRBD1. CDR1 LNHDA and CDR2 SQIVND come from the germline V gene (reference sequence). The V segment lost 5 bases and the J segment 7 bases; nucleotides outside the gene matches: 13. This CDR3 has 16 amino acids. The CDR3 is CASSWAGTGIRNTQYF. The DNA of the CDR3 is TGTGCCAGTAGTTGGGCCGGGACAGGGATCAGGAATACGCAGTATTTT.

As regards this clone: The conserved closing phenylalanine or tryptophan is absent in this CDR3, likely reflecting a read error. The V call is TRBV7-8, the J call TRBJ1-6; D uncertain. CDR1 and CDR2 from the germline V gene are SGHVS and FQNEAQ. CDR3 length: 13 amino acids. V lost 5 bases, J lost 8 bases, and 10 bases lay in between. CDR3 residues: CASSRRRDSPLHL. In DNA, the CDR3 is TGTGCCAGCAGCCGACGACGTGATTCACCCCTCCACCTT.